This T cell receptor beta chain was obtained from a study of blood T cell repertoires in COVID-19. Overall study: Some COVID-19 samples were acute and others convalescent; all came from the United States, Italy and Spain.

The CDR3 spans 17 residues. Trimming took off 1 base at V and 5 bases at J, with 20 bases between the two ends. In germline, CDR1 is SGHVS, CDR2 FNYEAQ. Per the authors' pipeline: How many nucleated cells were present was estimated from reference gene primer amplification. Method: immunoSEQ multiplex PCR; TCRdb's copy keeps in-frame clones and lacks some. From that table come the V and J calls and clone size; the DNA was used to work out D and trimming. The profile shows roughly 180,000 clones, almost 85% of them singletons. V usage is TRBV7-6 and J usage is TRBJ2-5, with a possible D match to TRBD2 (7 bases). The sample comprised PBMCs or T cells enriched from blood (not recorded which). This receptor was taken from a man aged 45-60 years who had recovered from COVID-19. DNA for the CDR3: TGTGCCAGCAGCTTAGTTCTTGCGGGGGCGATAGAGGAGACCCAGTACTTC. This codes for CASSLVLAGAIEETQYF.